The next 5 T cell receptor beta chains were all read from a single sample in a study of neoadjuvant anti-PD-1 for oral cavity cancer. Clones were sequenced by immunoSEQ multiplex PCR, and TCRdb holds only the in-frame ones, with some missing. The sample has approximately 6,700 clones; just over 75% are singletons. The specimen comprised PBMCs, sampled before nivolumab (anti-PD-1) treatment. The origin of the receptors is a person aged 40-85 years with oral cavity squamous cell carcinoma.

The chain is built from TRBV27 and TRBJ2-3; 10 nucleotides agree with TRBD2. The CDR3 has 18 amino acids. V dropped 5 bases and J dropped 6; count of bases not matched to a gene: 17. CDR1 and CDR2 from the germline V gene are MNHEY and SMNVEV (reference sequence). CDR3 sequence: CASSPPPLAGGPRDTQYF. CDR3 in DNA: TGTGCCAGCAGTCCACCCCCCTTAGCGGGGGGCCCGAGGGATACGCAGTATTTT.

The V gene is TRBV4-1, the J gene TRBJ2-5; 9 nucleotides align to TRBD2. V lost 6 bases to trimming and J lost 5 bases; unmatched junction nucleotides: 10. CDR1 is MGHRA and CDR2 is YSYEKL in the germline V gene. The CDR3 totals 15 residues. CDR3 protein: CASRPIGLARETQYF. The CDR3 nucleotides read TGCGCCAGCAGGCCCATCGGACTAGCGCGGGAGACCCAGTACTTC.

J is TRBJ2-2 and V is TRBV4-1, with 7 positions matching TRBD1. The trim removed 5 bases at V and 1 base at J, leaving 7 bases unmatched. From germline, CDR1 is MGHRA and CDR2 YSYEKL. This CDR3 region has 16 residues. The CDR3 reads CASSAPGTENTGELFF. In DNA form, the CDR3 reads TGCGCCAGCAGCGCACCCGGGACAGAGAACACCGGGGAGCTGTTTTTT.

CDR3 nucleotide sequence: TGTGCCAGCAGCGTAGGGGACAGGGAGCAGCAGTACTTC. It codes for CASSVGDREQQYF. The V gene is TRBV9, the J gene TRBJ2-7; 9 nucleotides match TRBD1. Germline CDR1 reads SGDLS; CDR2 reads YYNGEE. This CDR3 region has 13 residues. Germline trimming cut 0 bases from V and 8 bases from J; bases unmatched to any gene: 3.

CDR3 DNA sequence: TGTGCCAGCAGCCTAGAAGGACAGGGGTACTATGGCTACACCTTC. It translates to CASSLEGQGYYGYTF. This chain joins TRBV5-5 and TRBJ1-2; 9 bases fit TRBD1. Trimming took 4 bases from V and 3 from J; bases not matched to a gene: 7. The CDR3 covers 15 residues. Germline V gene sequence: CDR1 SGHKS, CDR2 YYEKEE (reference sequence).